The 24 T cell receptor beta chains below were found in one sample sequenced in a study of T cell responses to AZD1222 COVID-19 vaccine. Here immunoSEQ multiplex PCR was the method, and the copy in TCRdb shows in-frame clones only, minus some. The sample has about 54,000 clones; around 84% are singletons. Sequencing used peripheral blood, obtained on day 0 of AZD1222 vaccination. The receptors were gathered from an adult in good health.

DNA of the CDR3: TGTGCCAGCAGCCAAGATTTGGGGTTGGCTAACTATGGCTACACCTTC. Translated: CASSQDLGLANYGYTF. The rearrangement joins TRBV4-2 to TRBJ1-2; D is unclear. The length of the CDR3 is 16 residues. Germline CDR1 is LGHNA and CDR2 is YNFKEQ. Deletions cut 0 bases from V and 0 bases from J, with 11 bases between.

The chain recombines TRBV9 with TRBJ2-7; possibly TRBD1 for D (5 bases). The V end lost 0 bases, the J end lost 1 base, and 8 bases lay between the germline ends. The germline gives CDR1 SGDLS, CDR2 YYNGEE. CDR3 length: 14 residues. The CDR3 DNA reads TGTGCCAGCAGCGTAGAGCAGGGATCCTACGAGCAGTACTTC. This encodes CASSVEQGSYEQYF.

CDR3 protein: CASSESLAGGRQFF. The CDR3 coding sequence is TGTGCCAGCAGTGAAAGTCTAGCGGGGGGCCGTCAGTTCTTC. The V gene is TRBV6-4, the J gene TRBJ2-1, with TRBD2 matching 11 bases. Germline V lookup: CDR1 MRHNA, CDR2 SNTAGT. The CDR3 loop spans 14 amino acids. Trimming took 3 bases from V and 13 from J; bases not matched to a gene: 8.

This chain links TRBV5-6 with TRBJ2-3, with D maybe TRBD2 (5 bases). Germline CDR1 reads SGHDT; CDR2 reads YYEEEE. The CDR3 covers 15 residues. The V end lost 1 base, the J end lost 1 base, and 10 bases lay between the germline ends. As DNA, the CDR3 is TGTGCCAGCAGCTTGAATGGGCGGGGCACAGATACGCAGTATTTT. This translates into CASSLNGRGTDTQYF.

The rearrangement uses TRBV12-3 or TRBV12-4 and TRBJ2-1; D is perhaps TRBD2 (5 bases). V was shortened by 3 bases and J by 4 bases, with 7 bases between the two germline ends. The CDR3 contains 13 residues. This chain's CDR3 is CASSLSGYNEQFF. The DNA for the CDR3 is TGTGCCAGCAGTTTGTCGGGGTACAATGAGCAGTTCTTC.

V gene TRBV28 combines with J gene TRBJ2-7, with TRBD2 matching 9 bases. The CDR3 has 12 residues. J was trimmed by 7 bases and V by 7 bases; bases with no gene match: 5. The germline gives CDR1 MDHEN, CDR2 SYDVKM. CDR3 residues: CASMAGGLEQYF. The DNA for the CDR3 is TGTGCCAGCATGGCGGGGGGGTTAGAGCAGTACTTC.

This chain connects TRBV11-2 to TRBJ2-1; maybe TRBD2 (6 bases). CDR1 and CDR2 (germline): SGHAT, FQNNGV. The V and J ends lost 6 bases and 2 bases respectively, with 20 bases between them. The CDR3 spans 17 residues. The DNA of the CDR3 is TGTGCCAGCAGGGGGACCGGGGGAGAAGGTCCCTACAATGAGCAGTTCTTC. Amino acids: CASRGTGGEGPYNEQFF.

V usage is TRBV6-5 and J usage is TRBJ1-2, with 9 bases fitting TRBD1. The trim removed 5 bases at V and 9 bases at J, leaving 4 bases unmatched. CDR1 and CDR2 (germline): MNHEY, SVGAGI. The CDR3 is made up of 12 amino acids. The chain's CDR3 is CASSRDRVRYTF. The DNA for the CDR3 is TGTGCCAGCAGTCGGGACAGGGTTCGCTACACCTTC.

V is TRBV20-1 and J is TRBJ2-1; D is ambiguous. Trimming pared 3 bases from V and 5 bases from J, leaving 5 bases between. The CDR3 consists of 11 residues. CDR1 DFQATT and CDR2 SNEGSKA come from the germline V gene (reference sequence). CDR3: CSASKNNEQFF. CDR3 sequence (DNA): TGCAGTGCTAGCAAGAACAATGAGCAGTTCTTC.

V and J are TRBV29-1 and TRBJ2-7; TRBD2 might be the D (6 bases). Trimming left V 4 bases short and J 2 bases short, with 12 bases between. Per germline, CDR1 SQVTM and CDR2 ANQGSEA. The CDR3 has 13 amino acids. The CDR3 here is CSVGSGRAYEQYF. CDR3 in DNA: TGCAGCGTTGGATCCGGGAGAGCCTACGAGCAGTACTTC.

The rearrangement uses TRBV7-2 and TRBJ1-2, with D unresolved. Trimming took 5 bases from V and 8 from J, leaving 15 bases between them. The CDR3 contains 13 residues. The germline V gene encodes CDR1 SGHTA and CDR2 FQGNSA. DNA for the CDR3: TGTGCCAGCAGCACGAGGACCGCTCGAGGCTACACCTTC. It translates to CASSTRTARGYTF.

J is TRBJ2-1 and V is TRBV18; a possible D gene is TRBD2 (5 bases). This CDR3 is 16 amino acids long. V gave up 0 bases and J gave up 9 bases, with 18 bases separating them. Looked up from germline, CDR1 is KGHSH and CDR2 is LQKENI. CDR3 sequence reads: CASSPPEGLAIPEQFF. CDR3 in DNA: TGTGCCAGCTCACCACCTGAGGGCTTGGCGATTCCTGAGCAGTTCTTC.

The rearrangement links TRBV11-2 to TRBJ2-5; 7 bases agree with TRBD2. Germline loops: CDR1 SGHAT, CDR2 FQNNGV. CDR3 length: 17 amino acids. V gave up 1 base and J gave up 2 bases; unmatched junction bases: 10. The DNA of the CDR3 is TGTGCCAGCAGCTTAGGAGAGACTAGCACTAGACAAGAGACCCAGTACTTC. Translating gives CASSLGETSTRQETQYF.

This chain uses TRBV5-4 with TRBJ1-1; 9 positions agree with TRBD1. Per the germline V gene, CDR1 is SGHNT and CDR2 is YYREEE (reference sequence). The V and J ends lost 4 bases and 1 base, in that order; junction bases with no gene match: 5. The CDR3 is made up of 15 amino acids. DNA for the CDR3: TGTGCCAGCAGCCCACAGGGGGCTGCGAACACTGAAGCTTTCTTT. Translated, it gives CASSPQGAANTEAFF.

CDR3 nucleotide sequence: TGCGCCAGCAGCGTCCGGGACAGGGGAGACTATGGCTACACCTTC. Translated: CASSVRDRGDYGYTF. The chain recombines TRBV5-1 with TRBJ1-2; 10 nucleotides match TRBD1. Germline trimming cut 4 bases from V and 3 bases from J; bases unmatched to any gene: 6. Looked up from germline, CDR1 is SGHRS and CDR2 is YFSETQ. The CDR3 has 15 amino acids.

The chain has TRBV14 and TRBJ2-7; D might be TRBD2 (5 bases). The CDR3 sequence is 16 residues long. V was cut by 0 bases and J by 7 bases, with 19 bases left in between. Per germline, CDR1 SGHDN and CDR2 FVKESK. This CDR3 reads CASSQDGGFPLYEQYF. CDR3 in DNA: TGTGCCAGCAGCCAAGACGGAGGCTTTCCCCTCTATGAGCAGTACTTC.

V gene TRBV6-2 or TRBV6-3 combines with J gene TRBJ1-5; 7 positions agree with TRBD1. Looked up from germline, CDR1 is MNHEY and CDR2 is SVGEGT. The CDR3 is 17 amino acids. V shed 3 bases and J 2 bases; nucleotides not matched to a gene: 10. CDR3 sequence reads: CASSYYRGGGGNQPQHF. The CDR3, as DNA: TGTGCCAGCAGTTATTACAGGGGCGGAGGGGGCAATCAGCCCCAGCATTTT.

This clone has a handful of counts. The V and J genes are TRBV18 and TRBJ1-1; perhaps TRBD1 as D (5 bases). V shed 5 bases and J shed 0 bases, with 13 bases lying between them. This CDR3 has 15 amino acids. CDR1 KGHSH and CDR2 LQKENI come from the germline V gene. The CDR3 nucleotides read TGTGCCAGCTCATCTGGGCGGGGGATGAACACTGAAGCTTTCTTT. It codes for CASSSGRGMNTEAFF.

This clone was recorded only once. This chain links TRBV2 with TRBJ2-6; D may be TRBD2 (7 bases). This CDR3 spans 18 amino acids. Per germline, CDR1 SNHLY and CDR2 FYNNEI. Trimming pared 6 bases from V and 4 bases from J, leaving 22 bases between. CDR3 coding DNA: TGTGCCAGCAGCGCCCACGGGGGGCTCACTTCAGGGGCCAACGTCCTGACTTTC. Protein sequence: CASSAHGGLTSGANVLTF.

The chain couples TRBV15 to TRBJ1-6, with 8 bases aligning to TRBD1. This CDR3 region has 15 residues. The V gene's germline CDR1 is LNHNV and CDR2 YYDKDF (reference sequence). J lost 9 bases, V lost 2 bases, and 6 bases had no gene match. CDR3 sequence: CATSRQRQGSSPLHF. The CDR3 bases are TGTGCCACCAGCAGACAGCGACAGGGGAGTTCACCCCTCCACTTT.

The chain is built from TRBV29-1 and TRBJ2-2; D remains unclear. This CDR3 comprises 11 residues. V gave up 4 bases and J gave up 3 bases, with 3 bases separating them. Germline V CDR1 and CDR2: SQVTM, ANQGSEA. In nucleotides, the CDR3 is TGCAGCGTTGGGGACACCGGGGAGCTGTTTTTT. Protein: CSVGDTGELFF.

CDR3 in amino acids: CASSLTSGRAGNEQFF. As DNA, the CDR3 is TGTGCCAGCAGTTTAACCAGCGGGAGGGCCGGGAATGAGCAGTTCTTC. The chain recombines TRBV28 with TRBJ2-1; 10 bases agree with TRBD2. This CDR3 spans 16 amino acids. Germline-derived CDR1 and CDR2 are MDHEN and SYDVKM. The J segment lost 7 bases and the V segment lost 2 bases, leaving 8 bases of the junction unmatched.

This chain joins TRBV18 and TRBJ2-3; a possible D gene is TRBD2 (6 bases). V lost 6 bases to trimming and J lost 3 bases, with 13 bases between them. Germline V CDR1 and CDR2: KGHSH, LQKENI. The CDR3 covers 14 residues. CDR3 DNA: TGTGCCAGCTCCCAGGCTAGCGAGACAGATACGCAGTATTTT. The encoded protein is CASSQASETDTQYF. The full variable domain, completed using reference TRBV18 and TRBJ2-3, is NAGVMQNPRHLVRRRGQEARLRCSPMKGHSHVYWYRQLPEEGLKFMVYLQKENIIDESGMPKERFSAEFPKEGPSILRIQQVVRGDSAAYFCASSQASETDTQYFGPGTRLTVL.

This chain connects TRBV6-4 to TRBJ1-1, with D possibly TRBD1 on 5 matching bases. Germline assignment: CDR1 MRHNA and CDR2 SNTAGT. The CDR3 length is 12 residues. The V and J ends lost 8 bases and 1 base respectively, with 8 bases between them. The CDR3 loop is CASDGQNTEAFF. As DNA, the CDR3 is TGTGCCAGCGACGGACAGAACACTGAAGCTTTCTTT.